A single sample gave rise to the 25 T cell receptor beta chains below, sequenced in a study of blood T cell repertoires in COVID-19. Generated by immunoSEQ multiplex PCR, the TCRdb table keeps only in-frame clones and is missing some. Here the sample spans under 65,000 clones, 85% to 95% being singletons. The sample consisted of peripheral blood. All receptors derive from a man between 45 and 60 years old with acute or convalescent COVID-19.

This clone was detected only once. J is TRBJ2-7 and V is TRBV5-6; 10 bases map to TRBD1. This CDR3 region has 15 residues. Germline CDR1 reads SGHDT; CDR2 reads YYEEEE. V gave up 1 base and J gave up 4 bases; unmatched junction bases: 5. CDR3 sequence: CASSLQGTGVYEQYF. The CDR3 DNA reads as TGTGCCAGCAGCTTGCAGGGGACAGGGGTGTACGAGCAGTACTTC.

The genes are TRBV18 and TRBJ1-4; 8 nucleotides match TRBD1. Per the germline V gene, CDR1 is KGHSH and CDR2 is LQKENI. Trimming removed 3 bases from V and 13 bases from J; junction bases left unmatched: 10. The length of the CDR3 is 14 residues. CDR3 sequence reads: CASSPGTGPEGLFF. The CDR3 DNA follows: TGTGCCAGCTCACCTGGGACAGGCCCGGAGGGACTGTTTTTT.

This clone was found a few times. This chain joins TRBV12-3 or TRBV12-4 and TRBJ2-1; a possible D gene is TRBD1 (5 bases). The CDR3 has 12 amino acids. Trimming left V 5 bases short and J 7 bases short, with 9 bases between. CDR3 residues: CASSRGQNEQFF. The CDR3 nucleotides read TGTGCCAGCAGTAGAGGACAAAATGAGCAGTTCTTC.

This chain links TRBV3-1 (or the pseudogene TRBV3-2) with TRBJ2-1, with 8 nucleotides matching TRBD2. Germline-derived CDR1 and CDR2 are LGHDT and YNNKEL (reference sequence). Trimming cost V 2 bases and J 6 bases; bases outside gene matches: 6. This CDR3 is built from 15 residues. CDR3 bases: TGTGCCAGCAGCCAATTCGGGGGGGCCGTCAATGAGCAGTTCTTC. This encodes CASSQFGGAVNEQFF.

The rearrangement joins TRBV23-1 to TRBJ2-5, with 7 bases lining up with TRBD2. TRBV23-1 is flagged as an ORF with uncertain function. Germline trimming cut 0 bases from V and 5 bases from J; bases unmatched to any gene: 6. There are 15 residues in the CDR3. For the CDR3, the DNA is TGCGCCAGCAGTCAATCGAGCGGGGTCTGGGAGACCCAGTACTTC. It specifies CASSQSSGVWETQYF.

This rearrangement joins TRBV7-8 to TRBJ2-7; 7 nucleotides match TRBD1. J lost 1 base, V lost 5 bases, and 11 bases had no gene match. In germline, CDR1 is SGHVS, CDR2 FQNEAQ. This CDR3 comprises 16 residues. The CDR3 loop is CASSHPGQMISYEQYF. The CDR3 DNA reads TGTGCCAGCAGCCATCCGGGACAGATGATATCCTACGAGCAGTACTTC.

This sequence joins TRBV5-1 and TRBJ2-3; maybe TRBD2 (7 bases). Per the germline V gene, CDR1 is SGHRS and CDR2 is YFSETQ. Trimming cost V 0 bases and J 5 bases, with 10 bases left between them. The CDR3 runs 14 residues. CDR3 amino acids: CASSLGGGGDTQYF. The CDR3 DNA follows: TGCGCCAGCAGCTTGGGCGGGGGCGGAGATACGCAGTATTTT.

The V call is TRBV10-3, the J call TRBJ2-5; D uncertain. The CDR3 loop spans 14 amino acids. CDR1 and CDR2 (germline): ENHRY, SYGVKD. The V end lost 6 bases, the J end lost 4 bases, and 15 bases lay between the germline ends. The DNA of the CDR3 is TGTGCCATCAGAGCAGCGCCCACCAGAGAGACCCAGTACTTC. Its translation: CAIRAAPTRETQYF.

This chain joins TRBV2 and TRBJ2-5; 7 nucleotides match TRBD2. This CDR3 has 16 residues. CDR1 is SNHLY, CDR2 FYNNEI, per germline. The V and J ends lost 2 bases and 2 bases, in that order; junction bases with no gene match: 8. The CDR3 nucleotides read TGTGCCAGCAGTGAAAGGGAGGGTTGGACTCAAGAGACCCAGTACTTC. This gives the protein CASSEREGWTQETQYF.

V and J are TRBV7-6 and TRBJ2-1, with TRBD2 matching 12 bases. This CDR3 contains 16 residues. The V gene end was trimmed by 0 bases and the J gene end by 12 bases; junction bases not matched to a gene: 9. Germline V CDR1 and CDR2: SGHVS, FNYEAQ. The DNA for the CDR3 is TGTGCCAGCAGCTTAGCACGGCCTAGCGGGGGGGCAGGGCAGTTCTTC. Translated: CASSLARPSGGAGQFF. Using reference TRBV7-6 and TRBJ2-1 for the parts outside the CDR3, the full variable domain is GAGVSQSPRYKVTKRGQDVALRCDPISGHVSLYWYRQALGQGPEFLTYFNYEAQQDKSGLPNDRFSAERPEGSISTLTIQRTEQRDSAMYRCASSLARPSGGAGQFFGPGTRLTVL.

This chain connects TRBV5-1 to TRBJ2-7, with no clear D. Germline CDR1 SGHRS, CDR2 YFSETQ. V was trimmed by 1 base and J by 2 bases, leaving 7 bases between them. This CDR3 is built from 13 residues. Here the CDR3 reads CASSLTETYEQYF. In DNA form, the CDR3 reads TGCGCCAGCAGCTTGACAGAAACCTACGAGCAGTACTTC.

This rearrangement joins TRBV24-1 to TRBJ2-1; 11 bases are a match to TRBD1. V lost 5 bases, J lost 6 bases, and 2 bases stayed unmatched. Germline lookup yields CDR1 KGHDR and CDR2 SFDVKD. CDR3 length: 14 residues. In nucleotides, the CDR3 is TGTGCCACCAGTGGGGACAGGGGGATCAATGAGCAGTTCTTC. This translates into CATSGDRGINEQFF.

The chain links TRBV7-2 to TRBJ2-3, with TRBD2 matching over 7 bases. There are 16 residues in the CDR3. The V and J ends lost 0 bases and 3 bases, in that order; junction bases with no gene match: 6. CDR1 and CDR2 from the germline V gene are SGHTA and FQGNSA. CDR3 in amino acids: CASSLAVLANTDTQYF. The CDR3 DNA sequence: TGTGCCAGCAGCTTAGCGGTACTAGCGAATACAGATACGCAGTATTTT. The entire variable domain, with the rest obtained from reference TRBV7-2 and TRBJ2-3, is as follows: GAGVSQSPSNKVTEKGKDVELRCDPISGHTALYWYRQSLGQGLEFLIYFQGNSAPDKSGLPSDRFSAERTGGSVSTLTIQRTQQEDSAVYLCASSLAVLANTDTQYFGPGTRLTVL.

This clone was detected once. V and J are TRBV2 and TRBJ2-5, with 7 bases matching TRBD1. The CDR3 length is 14 residues. After removal of 4 bases from V and 2 bases from J, the junction contained 4 bases not matched to a gene. Germline V gene sequence: CDR1 SNHLY, CDR2 FYNNEI. The CDR3 sequence: CASSVRQGQETQYF. CDR3 sequence (DNA): TGTGCCAGCAGTGTAAGACAGGGTCAAGAGACCCAGTACTTC.

The chain carries TRBV19 and TRBJ1-6, with a tentative D call TRBD1 (6 bases). Germline CDR1 reads LNHDA; CDR2 reads SQIVND (reference sequence). The CDR3 contains 14 residues. V was pared by 3 bases and J by 7 bases, with 10 bases between. The CDR3 region is CASSMGAGNSPLHF. The CDR3 DNA is TGTGCCAGTAGTATGGGGGCAGGGAATTCACCCCTCCACTTT.

The CDR3 loop is CASGGYGGNQPQHF. The CDR3 DNA reads as TGTGCCAGCGGAGGGTACGGGGGGAATCAGCCCCAGCATTTT. V and J are TRBV6-6 and TRBJ1-5; D may be TRBD1 (5 bases). The CDR3 totals 14 residues. V was clipped by 8 bases and J by 4 bases, with 15 bases between them. Per germline, CDR1 MNHNY and CDR2 SVGAGI (reference sequence).

For the CDR3, the DNA is TGTGCCAGCAGCTCGGACAGGGCGGCAACTAATGAAAAACTGTTTTTT. It is translated as CASSSDRAATNEKLFF. J is TRBJ1-4 and V is TRBV11-2; 8 bases are a match to TRBD1. The CDR3 extends over 16 amino acids. Germline CDR1 is SGHAT and CDR2 is FQNNGV. V lost 4 bases, J lost 0 bases, and 4 bases stayed unmatched.

The chain employs TRBV19 and TRBJ1-1; D unresolved. This CDR3 comprises 14 residues. Germline CDR1 LNHDA, CDR2 SQIVND (reference sequence). Trimming cost V 3 bases and J 6 bases, with 14 bases left between them. CDR3 protein: CASSMGRTSAEAFF. CDR3 nucleotides: TGTGCCAGTAGTATGGGCAGAACGTCCGCTGAAGCTTTCTTT.

The chain joins TRBV11-2 to TRBJ2-1; possible D gene TRBD1, 5 bases. This CDR3 is built from 13 residues. Deletions cut 4 bases from V and 6 bases from J, with 10 bases between. Germline values: CDR1 SGHAT, CDR2 FQNNGV. The CDR3 region is CASSWRQTNEQFF. CDR3 DNA sequence: TGTGCCAGCAGCTGGCGACAGACCAATGAGCAGTTCTTC.

The chain carries TRBV5-1 and TRBJ2-5, with 8 positions matching TRBD2. The germline V gene encodes CDR1 SGHRS and CDR2 YFSETQ. V trimming: 3 bases; J trimming: 1 base; junction bases outside the gene matches: 8. The CDR3 length is 16 residues. CDR3 sequence: CASSSGGRGGQETQYF. In nucleotides, the CDR3 is TGCGCCAGCAGCTCGGGAGGACGGGGGGGCCAAGAGACCCAGTACTTC. Combining the CDR3 with reference TRBV5-1 and TRBJ2-5 gives the whole variable domain KAGVTQTPRYLIKTRGQQVTLSCSPISGHRSVSWYQQTPGQGLQFLFEYFSETQRNKGNFPGRFSGRQFSNSRSEMNVSTLELGDSALYLCASSSGGRGGQETQYFGPGTRLLVL.

In DNA form, the CDR3 reads TGTGCCAGCAGCCTGGGGGGCGGCACTGAAGCTTTCTTT. Translation gives CASSLGGGTEAFF. J is TRBJ1-1 and V is TRBV5-4, with a tentative D call TRBD1 (6 bases). Trimming stripped 4 bases from V and 4 bases from J, with 11 bases between. CDR3 length equals 13 residues. Per the germline V gene, CDR1 is SGHNT and CDR2 is YYREEE (reference sequence).

The chain carries TRBV5-6 and TRBJ1-5; TRBD1 might be the D (5 bases). Germline CDR1 is SGHDT and CDR2 is YYEEEE. V was pared by 0 bases and J by 4 bases, with 11 bases between. This CDR3 comprises 15 residues. The CDR3 sequence: CASSLEAGGNQPQHF. For the CDR3, the DNA is TGTGCCAGCAGCTTGGAGGCGGGGGGTAATCAGCCCCAGCATTTT.

The chain employs TRBV27 and TRBJ2-7, with D hard to call. The length of the CDR3 is 14 residues. Trimming left V 4 bases short and J 0 bases short, with 10 bases between. CDR1 MNHEY and CDR2 SMNVEV come from the germline V gene (reference sequence). CDR3 nucleotide sequence: TGTGCCAGCAGTTCCCCATCCAACTCCTACGAGCAGTACTTC. It specifies CASSSPSNSYEQYF.

The CDR3 bases are TGTGCTAGTGGATTGACAGGGATATCTGAAGCTTTCTTT. This sequence encodes CASGLTGISEAFF. V gene TRBV12-5 combines with J gene TRBJ1-1; the match to TRBD1 covers 7 bases. V was pared by 6 bases and J by 6 bases, with 7 bases of the junction left unmatched. Germline V lookup: CDR1 LGHNT, CDR2 FRNRAP. The CDR3 spans 13 residues.

This chain connects TRBV11-3 to TRBJ2-3; 10 nucleotides agree with TRBD2. The V segment lost 4 bases and the J segment 1 base; nucleotides outside the gene matches: 2. CDR3 length equals 15 residues. The germline V gene encodes CDR1 SGHNT and CDR2 YENEEA. For the CDR3, the DNA is TGTGCCAGCAGCTCCGGGACTAGCGGCACAGATACGCAGTATTTT. Translated, it gives CASSSGTSGTDTQYF. The variable domain in full, with the rest retrieved from reference TRBV11-3 and TRBJ2-3, is EAGVVQSPRYKIIEKKQPVAFWCNPISGHNTLYWYLQNLGQGPELLIRYENEEAVDDSQLPKDRFSAERLKGVDSTLKIQPAELGDSAVYLCASSSGTSGTDTQYFGPGTRLTVL.